The rows below give T cell receptor beta chains drawn from one sample of a study of naive and memory T cell subsets. One entry per CDR3 protein results from TCRdb running MiXCR on the UMI-ligation and nested PCR reads. Counted here are 140,000 to 150,000 distinct CDR3 sequences, about 18% occurring once; the ten biggest clones make up about 0.14%. The sequenced sample consisted of naive CD4+ T cells from blood. These TCRs come from a human donor in good health. Both conserved end residues are part of each CDR3. The D gene is left open where the match is weak. Not every row has a clone size; where given, it reads once, few, many or a size class.

j_call d_call v_call clone_size cdr3_nt cdr3_aa
TRBJ2-7 . TRBV19 few TGTGCCAGTAGTAATCCGAGGGGGGCCTACGAGCAGTACTTC CASSNPRGAYEQYF
TRBJ2-1 . TRBV24-1 . TGTGCCACCAGTGAGGGGGCTACGAATGAGCAGTTCTTC CATSEGATNEQFF
TRBJ2-2 . TRBV2 . TGTGCCAGCAGTGATCCTAGGGACTGGCCGAACACCGGGGAGCTGTTTTTT CASSDPRDWPNTGELFF
TRBJ2-2 . TRBV14 few TGTGCCAGCAGCCACCAGGGTTGGTACACCGGGGAGCTGTTTTTT CASSHQGWYTGELFF
TRBJ2-2 . TRBV12-3/TRBV12-4 few TGTGCCAGCACCCCGGGACGGGCTTACGCCGGGGAGCTGTTTTTT CASTPGRAYAGELFF
TRBJ1-5 . TRBV6-6 . TGTGCCAGTGTTCCGGGGGGCCCGGGCAATCAGCCCCAGCATTTT CASVPGGPGNQPQHF
TRBJ1-2 . TRBV6-6 . TGTGCCAGCAGTTACTCATCGGATGCGTCCGGCTACACCTTC CASSYSSDASGYTF
TRBJ2-1 . TRBV12-3/TRBV12-4 . TGTGCCAGCAATAAAGCACTAGCCCATGAGCAGTTCTTC CASNKALAHEQFF
TRBJ2-3 . TRBV6-2/TRBV6-3 few TGTGCCACAGCAGGTGGAGATACGCAGTATTTT CATAGGDTQYF
TRBJ2-7 . TRBV20-1 few TGCAGTGCTAGGAATTCGGGGGCTAGCTCATTGGATAGACAGTACTTC CSARNSGASSLDRQYF
TRBJ1-4 . TRBV28 . TGTGCCAGCAGTTCAGGACAGCAGAATGAAAAACTGTTTTTT CASSSGQQNEKLFF
TRBJ1-1 . TRBV9 few TGTGCCAGCAGCGTTAGGCCAGTGAACACTGAAGCTTTCTTT CASSVRPVNTEAFF
TRBJ2-2 . TRBV7-6 many TGTGCCAGCAGCTTAGCGGCGGGGGCTATGGGGACCGGGGAGCTGTTTTTT CASSLAAGAMGTGELFF
TRBJ1-4 TRBD1 TRBV4-2 few TGTGCCAGCAGCCTCCAAAAACGACAGGGTCTTGGTGAAAAACTGTTTTTT CASSLQKRQGLGEKLFF
TRBJ2-1 . TRBV20-1 few TGCAGTGCTAGAGATCCTGCTGGGGAGCAGTTCTTC CSARDPAGEQFF
TRBJ2-1 . TRBV12-3/TRBV12-4 few TGTGCCAGCAGTTTTCGCCAGGATTATGAGCAGTTCTTC CASSFRQDYEQFF
TRBJ1-1 . TRBV11-2 few TGTGCCAGCAGCTTACGCCAGGGCATCACTGAAGCTTTCTTT CASSLRQGITEAFF
TRBJ2-7 . TRBV6-2/TRBV6-3 . TGTGCCAGCAGTCCCCCGTCAGGCACCTACGAGCAGTACTTC CASSPPSGTYEQYF
TRBJ1-2 . TRBV11-2 . TGTGCCAGCGAGAAAGGCCAGCCCGGACTTGATGGCTACACCTTC CASEKGQPGLDGYTF
TRBJ2-7 TRBD2 TRBV19 few TGTGCCAGTACCCCGGGGAGCGGGAGGTCCTACGAGCAGTACTTC CASTPGSGRSYEQYF
TRBJ2-1 TRBD2 TRBV11-2 few TGTGCCAGCAGCTTAGTAGGACTAGCGGGATTAAATGAGCAGTTCTTC CASSLVGLAGLNEQFF
TRBJ2-2 TRBD1 TRBV2 once TGTGCCAGCACTAAACCAGGGGACAGGTACACCGGGGAGCTGTTTTTT CASTKPGDRYTGELFF
TRBJ2-7 TRBD1 TRBV2 few TGTGCCAGCAGTGAAGGCGGGACAGGGGGCCACGAGCAGTACTTC CASSEGGTGGHEQYF
TRBJ1-1 . TRBV18 few TGTGCCAGCTCACCAACCATGGACACTGAAGCTTTCTTT CASSPTMDTEAFF
TRBJ2-7 TRBD2 TRBV19 . TGTGCCAGTAGTTCCAAGCGGGAGGGTCCCTACGAGCAGTACTTC CASSSKREGPYEQYF
TRBJ2-7 . TRBV30 few TGTGCCTGGAGTTATGCTAGTGTGATCTACGAGCAGTACTTC CAWSYASVIYEQYF
TRBJ1-6 . TRBV5-1 . TGCGCCAGCAGCTTAGGATCCGATAATTCACCCCTCCACTTT CASSLGSDNSPLHF
TRBJ2-3 TRBD2 TRBV19 few TGTGCCAGTAGTCGCGGGACTAGCGTCACAGATACGCAGTATTTT CASSRGTSVTDTQYF
TRBJ2-7 TRBD2 TRBV9 few TGTGCCAGCAGCGTAGACGCTAGCGGGATCATGGACGAGCAGTACTTC CASSVDASGIMDEQYF
TRBJ2-5 . TRBV29-1 . TGCAGCGTTGAAGATCCGACGGGTCCCCAGTACTTC CSVEDPTGPQYF
TRBJ2-7 . TRBV20-1 . TGCAGTGCTAGCTACGTCGGGACGGCTATTTACGAGCAGTACTTC CSASYVGTAIYEQYF
TRBJ2-1 . TRBV4-3 once TGCGCCAGCAGCCAAGATCAGGGTCTGTCACAGGCCAATGAGCAGTTCTTC CASSQDQGLSQANEQFF
TRBJ1-1 . TRBV5-6 . TGTGCCAGCAGCAGGGGGACCATTTACACTGAAGCTTTCTTT CASSRGTIYTEAFF
TRBJ2-7 . TRBV20-1 few TGCAGTGCCGTCCGACTCGAAGGCTACGAGCAGTACTTC CSAVRLEGYEQYF
TRBJ1-3 . TRBV6-6 once TGTGCCAGCAGTTACTCTAGGACAGCCTCTGGAAACACCATATATTTT CASSYSRTASGNTIYF
TRBJ1-5 . TRBV12-3/TRBV12-4 . TGTGCCAGCAGTTTAGGGTCGCTTAGCAATCAGCCCCAGCATTTT CASSLGSLSNQPQHF
TRBJ1-1 . TRBV7-2 few TGTGCCAGCAGCTTAATAAGTGAAGCTTTCTTT CASSLISEAFF
TRBJ1-2 . TRBV2 few TGTGCCAGCAGGGGAGCCCTAACCGGTGGCTACACCTTC CASRGALTGGYTF
TRBJ1-2 . TRBV6-6 . TGTGCCAGCACAGAGAACTATGGCTACACCTTC CASTENYGYTF
TRBJ1-1 . TRBV20-1 . TGCAGTGCTAGAGATCCCCAGGGGCCTTCTTGGAGCACTGAAGCTTTCTTT CSARDPQGPSWSTEAFF
TRBJ2-1 . TRBV12-3/TRBV12-4 . TGTGCCAGCAGTGATAAGTTTCGTCCCTACAATGAGCAGTTCTTC CASSDKFRPYNEQFF
TRBJ1-2 . TRBV5-1 . TGCGCCAGCAGGACCGGGGGCCCTGCTGGCTACACCTTC CASRTGGPAGYTF
TRBJ1-4 . TRBV20-1 . TGCAGTGCTGCAGACGATGGTGGGGAAAAACTGTTTTTT CSAADDGGEKLFF
TRBJ1-4 . TRBV28 many TGTGCCAGCAGCCCCGCCTCGCGGGCCCCCAATGAAAAACTGTTTTTT CASSPASRAPNEKLFF
TRBJ2-7 . TRBV6-6 once TGTGCCAGCAGTTATCCGACTAACTCCTACGAGCAGTACTTC CASSYPTNSYEQYF
TRBJ2-4 TRBD1 TRBV28 . TGTGCCAGCAGTCTACCCGGACAGGTCCCGAGGGTAGCCAAAAACATTCAGTACTTC CASSLPGQVPRVAKNIQYF
TRBJ2-1 TRBD2 TRBV28 . TGTGCCAGCAGTTCCGGAGGAGCGGGGTACAATGAGCAGTTCTTC CASSSGGAGYNEQFF
TRBJ2-6 TRBD1 TRBV23-1 once TGCGCCAGCAGTCAATCAGACAGGGAGACCTCTGGGGCCAACGTCCTGACTTTC CASSQSDRETSGANVLTF
TRBJ2-3 TRBD1 TRBV25-1 few TGTGCCAGCAGCGCGGGACAGGGGGTCATGGATACGCAGTATTTT CASSAGQGVMDTQYF
TRBJ2-1 TRBD2 TRBV12-3/TRBV12-4 . TGTGCCAGCAGACCGGGACTAGCCGTCAATGAGCAGTTCTTC CASRPGLAVNEQFF
TRBJ1-2 . TRBV7-9 . TGTGCCAGCAGCGCGGAACCGGGACGTACTAACTGTGGCTACACCTTC CASSAEPGRTNCGYTF
TRBJ2-6 TRBD2 TRBV7-2 . TGTGCCAGCAGCCGGACTAGCTTTGGGGCCAACGTCCTGACTTTC CASSRTSFGANVLTF
TRBJ2-7 . TRBV25-1 . TGTGCCAGCTGCCCCCGAAACTCCTACGAGCAGTACTTC CASCPRNSYEQYF
TRBJ1-2 . TRBV27 once TGTGCCAGCAGTTCTCCGGGATCGGCGACCTATGGCTACACCTTC CASSSPGSATYGYTF